Included here is one TCR beta chain sequence, with context. What it binds is unknown. Per germline, CDR1 MNHNY and CDR2 SVGAGI (reference sequence). CDR3 length equals 16 residues. Trimming cost V 6 bases and J 0 bases, with 17 bases left between them. The data originate from a study of shared clonotypes between healthy human individuals. Study observations and caveats: Among several donors, 4.5% to 5.5% of naive CD4 clonotypes were found in common.

Every subset's genomic DNA went evenly onto several immunoSEQ plates. Generated by immunoSEQ multiplex PCR, the TCRdb table keeps only in-frame clones and is missing some. The table has millions of clones, over 85% seen once. Naive CD8 cells lacked CD45RO and underwent positive selection for CCR7, leaving out terminally differentiated effector memory CD45RA+ cells. The sequence came from a man between 18 and 35 years old in good health. The specimen sequenced was naive CD8+ T cells sorted from blood. The chain carries TRBV6-6 and TRBJ1-2, with a weak D call TRBD1 (5 bases). For the CDR3, the DNA is TGTGCCAGCAGGGATCAGAATTGGGGACCTAACTATGGCTACACCTTC. Translating it yields CASRDQNWGPNYGYTF.